The 15 T cell receptor beta chains given below trace back to one sample, sequenced in a study of OX40 agonist ivuxolimab in advanced cancers. The protocol was immunoSEQ multiplex PCR, while the TCRdb copy is restricted to in-frame clones and leaves out a portion. In the table there are fewer than 50,000 clones, 81% of which are singletons. The sequencing used CD4+ or CD8+ T cells sorted from blood, collected in a trial of the OX40 agonist ivuxolimab. The origin of the receptors is an adult with an advanced solid tumor such as melanoma, head and neck, liver or kidney cancer.

V usage is TRBV11-1 and J usage is TRBJ1-1, with D uncertain. CDR1 is SGHAT, CDR2 FQDESV, per germline (reference sequence). V lost 3 bases and J 1 base, leaving 6 bases between the germline ends. This CDR3 contains 13 residues. CDR3 loop: CASSLGQNTEAFF. Here the CDR3 DNA reads TGTGCCAGCAGCTTGGGTCAGAACACTGAAGCTTTCTTT. Filled out from reference TRBV11-1 and TRBJ1-1, the complete variable domain reads EAEVAQSPRYKITEKSQAVAFWCDPISGHATLYWYRQILGQGPELLVQFQDESVVDDSQLPKDRFSAERLKGVDSTLKIQPAELGDSAMYLCASSLGQNTEAFFGQGTRLTVV.

The chain recombines TRBV13 with TRBJ2-1; 7 bases agree with TRBD2. CDR3 length: 15 residues. Germline assignment: CDR1 PRHDT and CDR2 FYEKMQ (reference sequence). V lost 5 bases, J lost 6 bases, and 10 bases stayed unmatched. CDR3 nucleotides: TGTGCCAGCAGCCCAAGCGGGATAGAGTTCAATGAGCAGTTCTTC. Translating gives CASSPSGIEFNEQFF.

The J gene is TRBJ2-5, the V gene TRBV7-6, with D uncertain. The J call may be incorrect, as the DNA end agrees better with TRBJ2-7. Germline V gives CDR1 SGHVS, CDR2 FNYEAQ. The CDR3 runs to 12 residues. CDR3: CASSFMDGEQYF. CDR3 bases: TGTGCCAGCAGCTTCATGGACGGCGAGCAGTACTTC.

The chain combines TRBV10-3 with TRBJ2-1, with 9 bases fitting TRBD2. The CDR3 is 18 residues long. Germline trimming cut 2 bases from V and 2 bases from J; bases unmatched to any gene: 10. Looked up from germline, CDR1 is ENHRY and CDR2 is SYGVKD. The CDR3 is CAISERSPLAGPYNEQFF. The CDR3 DNA is TGTGCCATCAGTGAGCGCTCCCCGCTAGCGGGGCCCTACAATGAGCAGTTCTTC.

This chain uses TRBV5-4 with TRBJ1-4; D remains ambiguous. V dropped 3 bases and J dropped 7 bases, with 13 bases sitting between them. Per the germline V gene, CDR1 is SGHNT and CDR2 is YYREEE (reference sequence). This CDR3 has 14 residues. The CDR3 protein is CASSSTGDSEKLFF. For the CDR3, the DNA is TGTGCCAGCAGCTCGACCGGGGATAGTGAAAAACTGTTTTTT. Complete variable domain (other parts from reference TRBV5-4 and TRBJ1-4): ETGVTQSPTHLIKTRGQQVTLRCSSQSGHNTVSWYQQALGQGPQFIFQYYREEENGRGNFPPRFSGLQFPNYSSELNVNALELDDSALYLCASSSTGDSEKLFFGSGTQLSVL.

The chain combines TRBV11-2 with TRBJ2-1; D perhaps matches TRBD1 (6 bases). The CDR3 runs to 12 residues. Germline V gene data show CDR1 as SGHAT and CDR2 as FQNNGV. The V gene lost 5 bases and the J gene lost 12 bases, with 14 bases spanning the gap. The CDR3 protein is CASSPGTIGQFF. The CDR3 DNA sequence: TGTGCCAGCAGCCCCGGGACAATCGGGCAGTTCTTC.

The chain is built from TRBV7-2 and TRBJ1-5, with D possibly being TRBD1 (6 bases). Germline values: CDR1 SGHTA, CDR2 FQGNSA. V was trimmed by 5 bases and J by 7 bases, leaving 12 bases between them. The length of the CDR3 is 13 residues. The CDR3 here is CASSAHRDQPQHF. CDR3 nucleotide sequence: TGTGCCAGCAGCGCGCACAGGGACCAGCCCCAGCATTTT.

This clone appeared once. The chain recombines TRBV6-6 with TRBJ2-7; D possibly corresponds to TRBD2 (6 bases). The CDR3 is made up of 14 amino acids. From germline, CDR1 is MNHNY and CDR2 SVGAGI (reference sequence). V was trimmed by 6 bases and J by 3 bases, leaving 15 bases between them. The CDR3 protein is CASRGRTGSYEQYV. CDR3 nucleotides: TGTGCCAGCAGGGGACGGACCGGGAGCTACGAGCAGTACGTC.

This clone came up a few times. The chain links TRBV27 to TRBJ2-5; tentatively, D is TRBD1 (5 bases). Gene TRBJ2-7 matches the end of the DNA better, so the J call may be wrong. This CDR3 has 13 residues. The germline gives CDR1 MNHEY, CDR2 SMNVEV (reference sequence). In DNA, the CDR3 is TGTGCCAGCAGTTTACAGGGCCCCCGCGAGCAGTACTTC. Amino acid sequence: CASSLQGPREQYF.

The sample holds one count of this clone. V gene TRBV11-3 combines with J gene TRBJ2-1, with 14 bases matching TRBD2. Germline V gene lookup returns CDR1 SGHNT and CDR2 YENEEA. There are 15 residues in the CDR3. J gave up 6 bases and V 4 bases, and 2 bases lay outside the gene matches. CDR3 bases: TGTGCCAGCAGCTCCGGGACTAGCGGGAGCAATGAGCAGTTCTTC. Amino acid sequence: CASSSGTSGSNEQFF.

The chain is built from TRBV27 and TRBJ1-6, with D possibly TRBD1 on 5 matching bases. The CDR3 runs 13 residues. Germline lookup yields CDR1 MNHEY and CDR2 SMNVEV (reference sequence). Between the trimmed V and J ends, which lost 4 bases and 10 bases, there was a span of 11 bases. The CDR3 region has the DNA TGTGCCAGCAGTTCGACGGGGGGATCACCCCTCCACTTT. Its translation: CASSSTGGSPLHF.

The V call is TRBV2, the J call TRBJ1-1; D is ambiguous. Trimming stripped 3 bases from V and 3 bases from J, with 17 bases between. This CDR3 has 16 amino acids. In germline, CDR1 is SNHLY, CDR2 FYNNEI. CDR3 in DNA: TGTGCCAGCAGTGATTTGGACTCGATTAAGGACACTGAAGCTTTCTTT. Translated: CASSDLDSIKDTEAFF.

This clone has just one count. V gene TRBV18 combines with J gene TRBJ1-3; D possibly corresponds to TRBD1 (5 bases). V was pared by 1 base and J by 0 bases, with 7 bases between. Germline loops: CDR1 KGHSH, CDR2 LQKENI. There are 15 residues in the CDR3. In DNA form, the CDR3 reads TGTGCCAGCTCACCACGGGGGAACTCTGGAAACACCATATATTTT. This gives the protein CASSPRGNSGNTIYF.

The J gene is TRBJ1-1, the V gene TRBV5-1; the match to TRBD1 covers 11 bases. The trim removed 4 bases at V and 5 bases at J, leaving 7 bases unmatched. Per germline, CDR1 SGHRS and CDR2 YFSETQ. The CDR3 is made up of 15 amino acids. The CDR3 coding sequence is TGCGCCAGCAGCCCTGGGACAGGGGGAAGGACTGAAGCTTTCTTT. Its protein is CASSPGTGGRTEAFF.

The V call is TRBV18, the J call TRBJ2-7; tentatively, D is TRBD1 (6 bases). The CDR3 totals 15 residues. Germline V lookup: CDR1 KGHSH, CDR2 LQKENI. Trimming removed 1 base at V and 7 bases at J, with 17 bases between. The DNA of the CDR3 is TGTGCCAGCTCACCACGAGGGACAAGGGGCGGGGAGCAGTACTTC. Its protein product is CASSPRGTRGGEQYF.